The T cell receptor beta chain described here comes from a study of PD-L1 blockade in urothelial cancer. At the level of the study: About nine tenths of the roughly 30 patients comprised males who had bladder-origin urothelial cancer. A median blood sample held approximately 140,000 T cells and about 83,000 unique TCRs.

TCRdb's table, derived via immunoSEQ multiplex PCR, lists solely in-frame clones and lacks some. The sample holds more than 45,000 clones, 82% seen once. Time point: pretreatment peripheral blood. This CDR3 has 15 amino acids. Trimming took 3 bases from V and 10 from J; bases not matched to a gene: 4. The germline V gene encodes CDR1 SGHVS and CDR2 FQNEAQ. This chain uses TRBV7-8 with TRBJ2-1; 15 bases align to TRBD2. Sequenced material: PBMCs, taken around atezolizumab (anti-PD-L1) treatment. The sequence was collected from a man aged 45-65 years with urothelial cancer. CDR3 DNA sequence: TGTGCCAGCAGCTTCAGGACTAGCGGGAGGGGAGAGCAGTTCTTC. Protein: CASSFRTSGRGEQFF.